The 19 T cell receptor beta chains below come from one sample, sequenced in a study of blood T cell repertoires in COVID-19. The repertoire was sequenced with immunoSEQ multiplex PCR; TCRdb's copy has only in-frame clones and lacks some. Of fewer than 150,000 clones in the sample, about 83% were seen once. The specimen sequenced was peripheral blood. Receptors originate from a human donor in a cohort sampled during active COVID-19.

The rearrangement links TRBV7-2 to TRBJ2-1; 9 nucleotides agree with TRBD2. Germline CDR1 is SGHTA and CDR2 is FQGNSA. This CDR3 is 17 amino acids long. Losses at the gene ends were 5 bases for V and 0 bases for J; bases not matched to a gene: 8. This CDR3 reads CASSLAGGAGSYNEQFF. The DNA for the CDR3 is TGTGCCAGCAGCCTTGCGGGGGGGGCGGGCTCCTACAATGAGCAGTTCTTC.

The chain is built from TRBV4-1 and TRBJ2-5; TRBD2 might be the D (6 bases). V was shortened by 0 bases and J by 8 bases, with 16 bases between the two germline ends. The length of the CDR3 is 15 residues. Germline V gives CDR1 MGHRA, CDR2 YSYEKL. For the CDR3, the DNA is TGCGCCAGCAGCCAAGAACTAGCCCCAGGGTCTACCCAGTACTTC. This sequence encodes CASSQELAPGSTQYF.

This rearrangement joins TRBV7-3 to TRBJ2-7; weak D call: TRBD2 (6 bases). This CDR3 has 15 residues. V was clipped by 2 bases and J by 3 bases, with 14 bases between them. CDR1 and CDR2 from the germline V gene are SGHTA and FQGTGA. CDR3 nucleotides: TGTGCCAGCAGCTTACGCGGAGGGACCGTCTACGAGCAGTACTTC. Its translation: CASSLRGGTVYEQYF. Based on the CDR3 plus reference TRBV7-3 and TRBJ2-7, the full variable domain is GAGVSQTPSNKVTEKGKYVELRCDPISGHTALYWYRQSLGQGPEFLIYFQGTGAADDSGLPNDRFFAVRPEGSVSTLKIQRTERGDSAVYLCASSLRGGTVYEQYFGPGTRLTVT.

The V call is TRBV5-1, the J call TRBJ2-3, with a weak D call TRBD2 (5 bases). The CDR3 contains 13 residues. Per germline, CDR1 SGHRS and CDR2 YFSETQ. V lost 4 bases to trimming and J lost 1 base, with 7 bases between them. The CDR3 here is CASSAGGTDTQYF. Here the CDR3 DNA reads TGCGCCAGCAGCGCCGGGGGCACAGATACGCAGTATTTT.

This rearrangement joins TRBV6-5 to TRBJ1-4; possible D gene TRBD1, 5 bases. The CDR3 extends over 12 amino acids. Per germline, CDR1 MNHEY and CDR2 SVGAGI. The ends were cut back, 8 bases at V and 7 bases at J, with 11 bases in the middle. The CDR3 is CASASQGEKLFF. CDR3 nucleotide sequence: TGTGCCAGCGCAAGCCAGGGTGAAAAACTGTTTTTT.

The rearrangement uses TRBV30 and TRBJ1-4; D possibly corresponds to TRBD1 (5 bases). With 5 bases removed from V and 8 bases from J, the gap between germline ends came to 21 bases. The CDR3 has 15 amino acids. Germline loops: CDR1 GTSNPN, CDR2 SVGIG (reference sequence). CDR3 nucleotide sequence: TGTGCCTGGGCCCCGGGAGCTGCGGGGGGGGAAAAACTGTTTTTT. This translates into CAWAPGAAGGEKLFF.

This CDR3 is CASSSVGTSGGVNEQFF. The CDR3 DNA is TGTGCCAGCAGCTCCGTCGGGACTAGCGGGGGGGTAAATGAGCAGTTCTTC. The chain is built from TRBV13 and TRBJ2-1; 16 bases are shared with TRBD2. This CDR3 is built from 17 residues. The germline CDR1 and CDR2 sequences are PRHDT and FYEKMQ (reference sequence). J was trimmed by 7 bases and V by 4 bases; bases with no gene match: 7.

The count of this clone is one. The V gene is TRBV3-1 (or the pseudogene TRBV3-2), the J gene TRBJ1-1; D might be TRBD1 (5 bases). The CDR3 consists of 16 residues. From germline, CDR1 is LGHDT and CDR2 YNNKEL (reference sequence). The V and J ends lost 4 bases and 0 bases respectively, with 15 bases between them. The DNA of the CDR3 is TGTGCCAGCAGCCTTTACGGGGGAACTATGAACACTGAAGCTTTCTTT. This codes for CASSLYGGTMNTEAFF.

This chain links TRBV29-1 with TRBJ2-3, with 9 bases matching TRBD1. The CDR3 covers 14 residues. Germline-derived CDR1 and CDR2 are SQVTM and ANQGSEA. The J segment lost 3 bases and the V segment lost 4 bases, leaving 5 bases of the junction unmatched. The CDR3 loop is CSVATGGWTDTQYF. The CDR3, as DNA: TGCAGCGTTGCGACAGGGGGGTGGACAGATACGCAGTATTTT.

This clone has more than one count but fewer than ten. The J gene is TRBJ1-3, the V gene TRBV19, with 7 nucleotides matching TRBD1. The V gene's germline CDR1 is LNHDA and CDR2 SQIVND (reference sequence). The CDR3 sequence is 15 residues long. V gave up 6 bases and J gave up 0 bases; unmatched junction bases: 5. The CDR3 coding sequence is TGTGCCAGTAGGATACAGGGGTACTCTGGAAACACCATATATTTT. Protein product: CASRIQGYSGNTIYF. The variable domain in full, completed from reference TRBV19 and TRBJ1-3, reads DGGITQSPKYLFRKEGQNVTLSCEQNLNHDAMYWYRQDPGQGLRLIYYSQIVNDFQKGDIAEGYSVSREKKESFPLTVTSAQKNPTAFYLCASRIQGYSGNTIYFGEGSWLTVV.

The CDR3 nucleotides read TGTGCCAGTAGTCTCGGACATAGCAATCAGCCCCAGCATTTT. It encodes CASSLGHSNQPQHF. The chain couples TRBV19 to TRBJ1-5, with a weak D call TRBD1 (5 bases). CDR1 and CDR2 from the germline V gene are LNHDA and SQIVND (reference sequence). The CDR3 is made up of 14 amino acids. Between the trimmed V and J ends, which lost 5 bases and 0 bases, there was a span of 8 bases.

This clone was seen only a few times. The V and J genes are TRBV3-1 (or the pseudogene TRBV3-2) and TRBJ1-1; D not resolved. CDR3 length: 14 amino acids. V lost 3 bases and J 6 bases, leaving 14 bases between the germline ends. Germline assignment: CDR1 LGHDT and CDR2 YNNKEL (reference sequence). CDR3 bases: TGTGCCAGCAGCCACCCCGGAAGAGGTCCTGAAGCTTTCTTT. Amino acids: CASSHPGRGPEAFF.

The chain carries TRBV4-1 and TRBJ1-1, with D maybe TRBD1 (6 bases). Per germline, CDR1 MGHRA and CDR2 YSYEKL. Deletions cut 4 bases from V and 5 bases from J, with 11 bases between. CDR3 size: 13 residues. The CDR3 DNA reads TGCGCCAGCAGCCGGGAGGGGGGTACTGAAGCTTTCTTT. Residues: CASSREGGTEAFF.

The chain carries TRBV21-1 and TRBJ2-2; the D segment call TRBD2 is taken from the table without a DNA check. TRBV21-1 is described as a pseudogene. The CDR3 runs 16 residues. The chain's CDR3 is CASSKKRGLNTGELFF. In DNA form, the CDR3 reads TGTGCCAGCAGCAAAAAAAGAGGACTGAACACCGGGGAGCTGTTTTTT.

The chain carries TRBV13 and TRBJ2-2, with D possibly TRBD2 on 5 matching bases. Looked up from germline, CDR1 is PRHDT and CDR2 is FYEKMQ (reference sequence). V was clipped by 3 bases and J by 0 bases, with 8 bases between them. The CDR3 has 15 residues. The CDR3 DNA reads TGTGCCAGCAGCTTCGGGGTTTCGAACACCGGGGAGCTGTTTTTT. Translated: CASSFGVSNTGELFF.

The V call is TRBV5-4, the J call TRBJ2-3, with TRBD2 identical over 13 bases. The CDR3 runs to 16 residues. V shed 2 bases, J shed 3 bases, and the junction held 3 bases outside the gene matches. Germline CDR1 is SGHNT and CDR2 is YYREEE (reference sequence). CDR3: CASSLLAGGLTDTQYF. DNA for the CDR3: TGTGCCAGCAGCTTACTAGCGGGGGGGCTTACAGATACGCAGTATTTT. The variable domain in full, completed from reference TRBV5-4 and TRBJ2-3, reads ETGVTQSPTHLIKTRGQQVTLRCSSQSGHNTVSWYQQALGQGPQFIFQYYREEENGRGNFPPRFSGLQFPNYSSELNVNALELDDSALYLCASSLLAGGLTDTQYFGPGTRLTVL.

The V call is TRBV9, the J call TRBJ1-2; 7 bases are shared with TRBD1. Per germline, CDR1 SGDLS and CDR2 YYNGEE. V lost 3 bases to trimming and J lost 5 bases; unmatched junction nucleotides: 13. This CDR3 spans 16 amino acids. The CDR3: CASSARGRRGWYGYTF. The DNA for the CDR3 is TGTGCCAGCAGCGCTAGGGGGCGCAGGGGTTGGTATGGCTACACCTTC.

This clone was detected many times. The chain is built from TRBV6-5 and TRBJ2-3, with 8 bases fitting TRBD1. J was trimmed by 0 bases and V by 7 bases; bases with no gene match: 6. The length of the CDR3 is 15 residues. CDR1 is MNHEY, CDR2 SVGAGI, per germline. In DNA, the CDR3 is TGTGCCAGCAACCTACAGGGGGAGAGCACAGATACGCAGTATTTT. It translates to CASNLQGESTDTQYF.

The V gene is TRBV4-1, the J gene TRBJ2-5; D unresolved. This CDR3 is 15 amino acids long. The V end was cut by 3 bases, the J end by 0 bases, with 11 bases between. Germline V gene data show CDR1 as MGHRA and CDR2 as YSYEKL. CDR3 sequence reads: CASSQSQTYQETQYF. CDR3 bases: TGCGCCAGCAGCCAGTCACAGACGTACCAAGAGACCCAGTACTTC.